Listed below are T cell receptor beta chains from one sample, sequenced in a study of T-cell memory formation after mild COVID-19. MiXCR was run by TCRdb on the 5' RACE reads, yielding one entry per CDR3 protein. The sample yields 530,000 or so distinct CDR3 sequences, roughly 17% seen once. Sequenced input: PBMCs or a T cell subset sorted from them (not recorded which). The receptors were sampled from an adult woman who had mild COVID-19 (a few samples of this study predate the infection). Cell type and time point are not known. Each CDR3 is given with its conserved first and last residue. Each record gives: clone size, V gene, J gene, D gene, CDR3 DNA, CDR3 protein. D genes are given only for firm matches. Rows give clone size only sometimes, using once, few, many, or a class for an expanded clone.

>.|TRBV7-2|TRBJ2-1|TRBD2
TGTGCCAGCAGCTCAACCTCGGGGACTAGCGGGTACAATGAGCAGTTCTTC
CASSSTSGTSGYNEQFF
>few|TRBV4-1|TRBJ1-2|.
TGCGCCAGCAGCCAAGACGTACTGAACTATGGCTACACCTTC
CASSQDVLNYGYTF
>few|TRBV7-8|TRBJ2-7|TRBD2
TGTGCCAGCAGCCACCCCGCGGGAGTTGGTTCCTACGAGCAGTACTTC
CASSHPAGVGSYEQYF
>few|TRBV5-1|TRBJ2-1|TRBD1
TGCGCCAGCAGCCCTGGGACAGTTTTTGAGCAGTTCTTC
CASSPGTVFEQFF
>few|TRBV7-2|TRBJ2-1|.
TGTGCCAGCAGCCTGATGGGGGCCACCTACAATGAGCAGTTCTTC
CASSLMGATYNEQFF
>few|TRBV6-5|TRBJ2-7|TRBD1
TGTGCCAGCAGTTGGTCGGGACAGGGGAGCGAGCAGTACTTC
CASSWSGQGSEQYF
>few|TRBV5-6|TRBJ2-7|.
TGTGCCAGCAGCCACCCGGGGGAGCAGTACTTC
CASSHPGEQYF
>few|TRBV5-1|TRBJ1-1|.
TGCGCCAGCAGGGTGGCAGGGACCTCGAACACTGAAGCTTTCTTT
CASRVAGTSNTEAFF
>.|TRBV30|TRBJ2-7|.
TGTGCCTGGACAAAAACCGGGCTCCGCTCCTACGAGCAGTACTTC
CAWTKTGLRSYEQYF
>few|TRBV7-9|TRBJ2-1|TRBD2
TGTGCCAGCAGCTTAGGGACTAGCGGGAGCTATGAGCAGTTCTTC
CASSLGTSGSYEQFF
>many|TRBV5-1|TRBJ1-2|TRBD1
TGCGCCAGCAGCTTGGATAGGGGGCGAGGCTACACCTTC
CASSLDRGRGYTF
>.|TRBV4-3|TRBJ1-1|.
TGCGCCAGCAGCCAAGCCTGGCCCAGAAGAGACACTGAAGCTTTCTTT
CASSQAWPRRDTEAFF
>.|TRBV15|TRBJ2-7|.
TGTGCCACCAGCAGAGAGGCGCAAGCCGCCTACGAGCAGTACTTC
CATSREAQAAYEQYF
>few|TRBV7-2|TRBJ2-6|.
TGTGCCAGCAGGGGGCCCTACCACTCTGGGGCCAACGTCCTGACTTTC
CASRGPYHSGANVLTF
>.|TRBV4-3|TRBJ2-6|.
TGCGCCAGCAGCATTGCATCTGGGGCCAACGTCCTGACTTTC
CASSIASGANVLTF
>few|TRBV7-9|TRBJ2-7|.
TGTGCCGACAGGCCAACAAATGGCTACGAGCAGTACTTC
CADRPTNGYEQYF
>many|TRBV7-9|TRBJ2-1|.
TGTGCCAGCAGCTGGGTCATCGGGGGCGATGAGCAGTTCTTC
CASSWVIGGDEQFF
>few|TRBV7-2|TRBJ2-1|TRBD2
TGTGCCAGCAGCCCACCTGGGTTAGCGGGGTCCTACAATGAGCAGTTCTTC
CASSPPGLAGSYNEQFF
>.|TRBV29-1|TRBJ1-2|.
TGCAGCGTTGACGAGTGGGACCATGGCTACACCTTC
CSVDEWDHGYTF
>.|TRBV4-3|TRBJ1-1|TRBD1
TGCGCCAGCAGCCAAGATCCACAGGGGGGATACACTGAAGCTTTCTTT
CASSQDPQGGYTEAFF
>.|TRBV5-1|TRBJ2-3|TRBD2
TGCGCCAGCAGCTTTGCGGGAGACACCCGCACAGATACGCAGTATTTT
CASSFAGDTRTDTQYF
>many|TRBV2|TRBJ2-2|.
TGTGCCAGCAGTCCAGGGGGGCCCGGGGAGCTGTTTTTT
CASSPGGPGELFF
>.|TRBV7-9|TRBJ1-5|.
TGTGCCAGCAGCGCGGTGGGGGGGCAGGAGCCCCAGCATTTT
CASSAVGGQEPQHF
>few|TRBV18|TRBJ2-1|.
TGTGCCAGCTCACCTTTATACAATGAGCAGTTCTTC
CASSPLYNEQFF
>few|TRBV7-2|TRBJ2-5|TRBD1
TGTGCCAGCAGCTACTCCAACACAGGGGGACGAGAGACCCAGTACTTC
CASSYSNTGGRETQYF
>many|TRBV5-1|TRBJ2-4|.
TGCGCCAGCAGCCCAGAGGTCGGTGGTTCGTACTTC
CASSPEVGGSYF
>once|TRBV12-3/TRBV12-4|TRBJ1-5|.
TGTGCCAGCAGTTTAGCGAGACTACAGGGATTTAGCAATCAGCCCCAGCATTTT
CASSLARLQGFSNQPQHF
>.|TRBV27|TRBJ2-7|.
TGTGCCAGCAGTTGGTCCCGCCCGGGACGAGGACTCTACGAGCAGTACTTC
CASSWSRPGRGLYEQYF
>few|TRBV30|TRBJ2-3|.
TGTGCCTGGAGCGCCGGTAGCGGATACACAGATACGCAGTATTTT
CAWSAGSGYTDTQYF
>.|TRBV7-9|TRBJ2-7|.
TGTGCCAGCAGCTTATGGTACGGGGAGCAGTACTTC
CASSLWYGEQYF
>few|TRBV10-3|TRBJ1-2|.
TGTGCCATCAGTGATCAGGGTTATGGCTACACCTTC
CAISDQGYGYTF
>.|TRBV30|TRBJ1-2|TRBD1
TGTGCCTGGAGTACACAGGGGGATGGCTACACCTTC
CAWSTQGDGYTF
>.|TRBV15|TRBJ1-5|.
TGTGCCACCAGCAGAGATAGGGTGGGGAGTCAGCCCCAGCATTTT
CATSRDRVGSQPQHF
>few|TRBV5-6|TRBJ2-5|.
TGTGCCAGCAGCTTGGGCGGAGGGCTGGCGAGAGAGACCCAGTACTTC
CASSLGGGLARETQYF
>.|TRBV27|TRBJ1-1|TRBD1
TGTGCCAGCAGTTTCGGGGACAGCCCGAACACTGAAGCTTTCTTT
CASSFGDSPNTEAFF
>.|TRBV15|TRBJ2-2|.
TGTGCCACCAGCAGAGTTGGCACCGGGGAGCTGTTTTTT
CATSRVGTGELFF
>few|TRBV10-3|TRBJ2-3|.
TGTGCCACCACGGGTTCGGGAGCCAGCACAGATACGCAGTATTTT
CATTGSGASTDTQYF
>.|TRBV27|TRBJ2-3|.
TGTGCCAGCATGGGGGCTAGCACAGATACGCAGTATTTT
CASMGASTDTQYF
>.|TRBV7-8|TRBJ2-7|.
TGTGCCAGCAGCTTAGCCCAAGACTCCAGGGGGGATGCCGAGCAGTACTTC
CASSLAQDSRGDAEQYF
>.|TRBV7-9|TRBJ2-1|TRBD2
TGTGCCAGCACCGAAGCGGGGGGGTCCTACAATGAGCAGTTCTTC
CASTEAGGSYNEQFF
>few|TRBV29-1|TRBJ2-1|.
TGCAGCGTTGAAGATAAACAGGGTTGGTCCTACAATGAGCAGTTCTTC
CSVEDKQGWSYNEQFF
>.|TRBV19|TRBJ2-3|TRBD1
TGTGCCAGTAGTATTCTGACAGGGAGCACAGATACGCAGTATTTT
CASSILTGSTDTQYF
>few|TRBV5-1|TRBJ2-1|.
TGCGCCAGCAGCTTAGGCCAGACCGATTACAATGAGCAGTTCTTC
CASSLGQTDYNEQFF
>.|TRBV3-1|TRBJ2-7|TRBD2
TGTGCCAGCAGCCATCTTTCGGGGGGAAGCTCCTACGAGCAGTACTTC
CASSHLSGGSSYEQYF
>few|TRBV12-3/TRBV12-4|TRBJ2-5|TRBD1
TGTGCCAGCAGTGCTGACAGGGGTCGGGAGACCCAGTACTTC
CASSADRGRETQYF